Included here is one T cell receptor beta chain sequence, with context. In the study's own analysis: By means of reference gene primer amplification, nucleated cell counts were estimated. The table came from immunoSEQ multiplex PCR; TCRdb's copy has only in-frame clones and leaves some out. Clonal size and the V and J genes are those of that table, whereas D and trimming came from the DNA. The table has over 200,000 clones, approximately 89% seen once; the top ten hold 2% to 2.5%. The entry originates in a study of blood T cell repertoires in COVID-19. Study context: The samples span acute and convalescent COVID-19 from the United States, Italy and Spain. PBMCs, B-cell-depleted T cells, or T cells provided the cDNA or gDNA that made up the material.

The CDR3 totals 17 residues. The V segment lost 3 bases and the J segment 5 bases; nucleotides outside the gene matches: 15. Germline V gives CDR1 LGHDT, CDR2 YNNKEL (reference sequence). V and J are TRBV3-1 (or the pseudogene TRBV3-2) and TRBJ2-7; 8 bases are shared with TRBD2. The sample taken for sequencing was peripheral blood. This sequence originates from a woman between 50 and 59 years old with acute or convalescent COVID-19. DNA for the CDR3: TGTGCCAGCAGCCATGAGCCGGGGGCGGGAGGTCGCGACGAGCAGTACTTC. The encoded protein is CASSHEPGAGGRDEQYF.